The source of this TCR beta chain is a study of blood T cells in healthy people across ages. The authors extracted at least 5 micrograms of total RNA per sample. The use of a sample-barcoded 5' primer and a J-beta primer mix characterized a second PCR of roughly 6 to 11 cycles. TCRdb processed the 5' RACE reads anew with MiXCR; each CDR3 protein has one entry. The sample consists of about 930,000 distinct CDR3 sequences, roughly 28% of them appearing once. V dropped 5 bases and J dropped 4 bases, with 17 bases sitting between them. From germline, CDR1 is SGHAT and CDR2 FQDESV (reference sequence). This CDR3 region has 15 residues. A remark on this clonotype: Antigen: not known.

Study observations and caveats: The study found more naive CD4+ cells and higher diversity in long-lived than aged donors.

The same data also went into a second study, on T cells of mothers and their children. From that second work: The sample comes from eight to ten healthy Caucasian donors: mothers and children.

The receptor was isolated from a middle-aged woman in good health. The rearrangement joins TRBV11-1 to TRBJ1-2, with D hard to call. The sample taken for sequencing was blood. CDR3 loop: CASSREDRTCYGYTF. CDR3 nucleotides: TGTGCCAGCAGCAGGGAGGACCGCACCTGCTATGGCTACACCTTC. Full variable domain (rest looked up from reference TRBV11-1 and TRBJ1-2): EAEVAQSPRYKITEKSQAVAFWCDPISGHATLYWYRQILGQGPELLVQFQDESVVDDSQLPKDRFSAERLKGVDSTLKIQPAELGDSAMYLCASSREDRTCYGYTFGSGTRLTVV.